This TCR beta chain was profiled in a study of T cells after yellow fever vaccination. V dropped 6 bases and J dropped 1 base, with 12 bases sitting between them. CDR3 length: 14 residues. A single record per CDR3 protein comes from TCRdb applying MiXCR to the 5' RACE reads. Of 300,000 to 350,000 distinct CDR3 sequences in the sample, 3% to 4.5% are singletons; the top ten hold around 24%. This clonotype was seen a handful of times. Its target is unknown. Whole-study results and caveats: High-abundance clonotypes from the bulk population could contaminate FACS-sorted repertoires. Most clones from primary vaccination resurfaced after the booster (about 95% CD4, over 85% CD8). The CD4 compartment and the CD8 compartment contained a small share of clonotypes in common. The study found a weaker secondary response that peaked faster, day 5 versus 15.

The V gene is TRBV12-3 or TRBV12-4, the J gene TRBJ1-1; D gene ambiguous. This TCR was recovered from a man younger than 35 who received the YFV17D yellow fever vaccine. The sample consisted of PBMCs, taken 5 days after the yellow fever booster vaccination. In DNA form, the CDR3 reads TGTGCCAGCAGCCAATACGATACGAACACTGAAGCTTTCTTT. This sequence encodes CASSQYDTNTEAFF.